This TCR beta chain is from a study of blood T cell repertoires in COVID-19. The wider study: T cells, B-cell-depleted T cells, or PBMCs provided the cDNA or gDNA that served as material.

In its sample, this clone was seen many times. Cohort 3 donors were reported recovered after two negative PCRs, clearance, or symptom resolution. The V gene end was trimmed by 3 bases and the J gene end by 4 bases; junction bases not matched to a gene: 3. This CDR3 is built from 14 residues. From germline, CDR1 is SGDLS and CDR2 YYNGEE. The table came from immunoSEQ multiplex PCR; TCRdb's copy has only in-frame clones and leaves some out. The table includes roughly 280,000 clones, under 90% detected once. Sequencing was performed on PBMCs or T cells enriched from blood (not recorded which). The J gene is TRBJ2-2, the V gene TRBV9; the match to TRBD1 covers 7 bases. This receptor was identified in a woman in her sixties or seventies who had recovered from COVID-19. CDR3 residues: CASSEGTVTGELFF. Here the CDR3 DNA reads TGTGCCAGCAGCGAGGGGACAGTCACCGGGGAGCTGTTTTTT.